These 7 T cell receptor beta chains originate from one sample sequenced in a study of post-analysis software for immune sequencing data. Study results and caveats: Roughly five TRBV segments appeared more often in patients than in controls, and TRBV5-6, TRBV5-1 and TRBV20-1 were among these.

Included in the TCR beta cDNA libraries were unique molecular identifiers. MiXCR, run by TCRdb on the PCR reads, gives a single entry per CDR3 protein. The sample lists fewer than 850,000 distinct CDR3 sequences, less than 35% occurring once. Their antigens are not known. Sequencing was performed on blood. The origin of the receptors is a girl aged 10 to 17 with multiple sclerosis.

This chain joins TRBV7-2 and TRBJ2-5, with 8 bases that match TRBD2. V lost 0 bases, J lost 11 bases, and 20 bases stayed unmatched. The CDR3 extends over 18 amino acids. The germline gives CDR1 SGHTA, CDR2 FQGNSA. The CDR3 loop is CASSLARTGGYLNNEQYF. The CDR3 coding sequence is TGTGCCAGCAGCTTAGCGAGGACGGGAGGGTATTTGAACAATGAGCAGTACTTC.

This rearrangement joins TRBV28 to TRBJ2-2; D is perhaps TRBD2 (6 bases). Germline CDR1 MDHEN, CDR2 SYDVKM. Trimming removed 7 bases at V and 3 bases at J, with 12 bases between. CDR3 length equals 14 residues. The CDR3 here is CASNGQRDTGELFF. DNA for the CDR3: TGTGCCAGCAATGGCCAGCGGGACACCGGGGAGCTGTTTTTT.

This clonotype turned up a few times. The chain employs TRBV29-1 and TRBJ2-1; the D is unclear. V lost 1 base and J lost 0, with 13 bases in between. The germline V gene encodes CDR1 SQVTM and CDR2 ANQGSEA. CDR3 length equals 16 residues. The CDR3: CSVEGAAQSSYNEQFF. The CDR3 DNA follows: TGCAGCGTTGAAGGTGCCGCGCAAAGCTCCTACAATGAGCAGTTCTTC.

The chain recombines TRBV4-1 with TRBJ2-1, with D possibly matching TRBD2 (6 bases). V lost 0 bases and J lost 13, with 22 bases in between. Germline V gives CDR1 MGHRA, CDR2 YSYEKL. There are 16 residues in the CDR3. As DNA, the CDR3 is TGCGCCAGCAGCCAAGAAGGTGGCGGGGCGGTTAGGACCCAGTTCTTC. Amino acids: CASSQEGGGAVRTQFF.

The J gene is TRBJ1-1, the V gene TRBV5-5; D perhaps matches TRBD1 (6 bases). This CDR3 has 15 residues. Germline lookup yields CDR1 SGHKS and CDR2 YYEKEE (reference sequence). V lost 5 bases, J lost 4 bases, and 18 bases lay in between. Written as DNA, the CDR3 is TGTGCCAGCAGATTCTTGGCAGGGGAGAGCACTGAAGCTTTCTTT. As protein: CASRFLAGESTEAFF.

The chain links TRBV19 to TRBJ2-6; D is uncertain. In germline, CDR1 is LNHDA, CDR2 SQIVND (reference sequence). The CDR3 length is 15 residues. Trimming pared 4 bases from V and 0 bases from J, leaving 7 bases between. The CDR3, as DNA: TGTGCCAGTAGTACCAGTATCTCTGGGGCCAACGTCCTGACTTTC. Translation: CASSTSISGANVLTF. The full variable domain, with the rest looked up from reference TRBV19 and TRBJ2-6, is DGGITQSPKYLFRKEGQNVTLSCEQNLNHDAMYWYRQDPGQGLRLIYYSQIVNDFQKGDIAEGYSVSREKKESFPLTVTSAQKNPTAFYLCASSTSISGANVLTFGAGSRLTVL.

V usage is TRBV7-8 and J usage is TRBJ1-5, with 9 bases identical to TRBD1. The trim removed 5 bases at V and 5 bases at J, leaving 13 bases unmatched. The CDR3 sequence is 17 residues long. Germline V gene lookup returns CDR1 SGHVS and CDR2 FQNEAQ. CDR3 residues: CASSQSWTGVRDQPQHF. The CDR3 DNA follows: TGTGCCAGCAGCCAAAGCTGGACAGGGGTTCGGGATCAGCCCCAGCATTTT.